What follows are 28 T cell receptor beta chains derived from one specimen sequenced in a study of blood T cells in healthy people across ages (dated by TCRdb to between 2014 and 2016). Library preparation employed 5' RACE. The data were produced on an Illumina HiSeq 2500. A second PCR of about 6 to 12 cycles was performed with a sample-barcoded 5' primer and a J-beta primer mix. The public reads were reanalyzed by TCRdb: fastp trimming at Q25, MiXCR alignment, in-frame beta chains only. CDR3 protein sequences are deduplicated, and each keeps its most common genes and DNA. A total of hundreds of thousands of distinct CDR3 sequences appear in this sample, around 62% of them only once. Together, the top ten hold about 27% of the sample. The sequenced sample was blood. The receptors here all came from a man aged 25-45 years in good health.

V gene TRBV11-1 combines with J gene TRBJ2-1; D is perhaps TRBD2 (6 bases). The CDR3 sequence is 16 residues long. Germline V gives CDR1 SGHAT, CDR2 FQDESV (reference sequence). Trimming removed 1 base at V and 0 bases at J, with 10 bases between. The CDR3 bases are TGTGCCAGCAGCTTAGGGCAGCGGGTCTCCTACAATGAGCAGTTCTTC. Translated, it gives CASSLGQRVSYNEQFF.

This clonotype was recorded at least ten times. The chain joins TRBV7-3 to TRBJ2-7; 13 nucleotides align to TRBD2. The CDR3 runs to 15 residues. The trim removed 3 bases at V and 4 bases at J, leaving 3 bases unmatched. CDR1 and CDR2 (germline): SGHTA, FQGTGA. CDR3 DNA: TGTGCCAGCAGCTTGACTAGCGGGGGGATATACGAGCAGTACTTC. This encodes CASSLTSGGIYEQYF.

V is TRBV6-1 and J is TRBJ2-6, with TRBD1 identical over 9 bases. The CDR3 contains 17 residues. V lost 7 bases, J lost 2 bases, and 9 bases stayed unmatched. Germline values: CDR1 MNHNS, CDR2 SASEGT. The CDR3 here is CASMGAQGAAGANVLTF. CDR3 sequence (DNA): TGTGCCAGCATGGGAGCACAGGGGGCGGCTGGGGCCAACGTCCTGACTTTC.

The chain employs TRBV4-2 and TRBJ2-3; 7 bases align to TRBD1. CDR3 length: 18 residues. Germline V gene data show CDR1 as LGHNA and CDR2 as YNFKEQ. The junction had 10 bases not matched to a gene; V was cut back by 1 base and J by 0 bases. CDR3: CASSQGATGAVSTDTQYF. CDR3 coding DNA: TGTGCCAGCAGCCAAGGGGCTACAGGGGCGGTTAGCACAGATACGCAGTATTTT.

The chain is built from TRBV6-5 and TRBJ2-1; D call uncertain. V was shortened by 11 bases and J by 6 bases, with 8 bases between the two germline ends. CDR3 size: 10 residues. From germline, CDR1 is MNHEY and CDR2 SVGAGI. As DNA, the CDR3 is TGTGCCGGCAAGGGCAATGAGCAGTTCTTC. It translates to CAGKGNEQFF.

This clonotype was counted once. The chain carries TRBV11-3 and TRBJ2-1, with D perhaps TRBD2 (7 bases). This CDR3 comprises 13 residues. The V end lost 1 base, the J end lost 13 bases, and 14 bases lay between the germline ends. The germline V gene encodes CDR1 SGHNT and CDR2 YENEEA. In DNA form, the CDR3 reads TGTGCCAGCAGCTTAGGTGGGGGGGCCCCTCAGTTCTTC. Translating it yields CASSLGGGAPQFF.

The chain combines TRBV6-1 with TRBJ2-4, with D possibly matching TRBD1 (6 bases). Between the trimmed V and J ends, which lost 7 bases and 13 bases, there was a span of 17 bases. Germline values: CDR1 MNHNS, CDR2 SASEGT. The CDR3 covers 12 residues. CDR3 loop: CASIDRPDGQYF. The CDR3 nucleotides read TGTGCCAGCATCGACAGGCCAGACGGGCAGTACTTC.

The chain is built from TRBV2 and TRBJ2-3; 7 positions match TRBD2. V gave up 6 bases and J gave up 2 bases; unmatched junction bases: 11. The V gene's germline CDR1 is SNHLY and CDR2 FYNNEI. The CDR3 has 16 residues. This CDR3 reads CASRGGVTPITDTQYF. As DNA, the CDR3 is TGTGCCAGCAGGGGGGGGGTAACTCCGATCACAGATACGCAGTATTTT.

As to this clonotype: One end of the junction fails to match germline, which may point to a read error. The genes are TRBV20-1 and TRBJ2-6; D might be TRBD2 (6 bases). The CDR3 has 13 amino acids. In germline, CDR1 is DFQATT, CDR2 SNEGSKA (reference sequence). In DNA, the CDR3 is TGCAGTGCTAGTGATCGCGGGGTCAACGTCCTGACTTTC. The encoded protein is CSASDRGVNVLTF.

This clonotype was seen more than once but under ten times. V usage is TRBV6-5 and J usage is TRBJ2-4, with a possible D match to TRBD1 (6 bases). Germline values: CDR1 MNHEY, CDR2 SVGAGI. V shed 5 bases and J shed 2 bases, with 16 bases lying between them. CDR3 length: 16 amino acids. CDR3 loop: CASSRSGVGPKNIQYF. DNA for the CDR3: TGTGCCAGCAGTCGCTCAGGGGTTGGACCCAAAAACATTCAGTACTTC.

This chain connects TRBV4-3 to TRBJ2-7; D might be TRBD1 or TRBD2, each matching 5 bases. The germline V gene has CDR1 LGHNA and CDR2 YSLEER. The CDR3 runs 16 residues. The ends were cut back, 4 bases at V and 0 bases at J, with 16 bases in the middle. The CDR3 sequence: CASSPSDGTASYEQYF. The CDR3 region has the DNA TGCGCCAGCAGCCCAAGCGACGGGACGGCCTCCTACGAGCAGTACTTC.

The chain carries TRBV2 and TRBJ1-1; D remains unclear. Germline values: CDR1 SNHLY, CDR2 FYNNEI. Trimming pared 10 bases from V and 5 bases from J, leaving 20 bases between. The CDR3 has 14 residues. CDR3 loop: CAIPLDGVRTEAFF. The CDR3 DNA is TGTGCCATACCCCTTGACGGGGTAAGGACTGAAGCTTTCTTT.

The chain employs TRBV20-1 and TRBJ2-3; no firm D call. The V gene's germline CDR1 is DFQATT and CDR2 SNEGSKA (reference sequence). The ends were cut back, 3 bases at V and 2 bases at J, with 6 bases in the middle. CDR3 length: 12 residues. The DNA of the CDR3 is TGCAGTGCTAGCCTCGACACAGATACGCAGTATTTT. It is translated as CSASLDTDTQYF.

V and J are TRBV10-3 and TRBJ1-2; 7 bases agree with TRBD1. This CDR3 contains 13 residues. The V segment lost 6 bases and the J segment 4 bases; nucleotides outside the gene matches: 5. Per germline, CDR1 ENHRY and CDR2 SYGVKD. The CDR3 nucleotides are TGTGCCATCAGATTGACAGGGACCTATGGCTACACCTTC. It translates to CAIRLTGTYGYTF.

The chain joins TRBV7-2 to TRBJ1-4; a weak D match, TRBD1 (5 bases). CDR3 length: 16 residues. The V gene lost 2 bases and the J gene lost 7 bases, with 17 bases spanning the gap. The V gene's germline CDR1 is SGHTA and CDR2 FQGNSA. The CDR3 reads CASSLNWYQGGEKLFF. DNA for the CDR3: TGTGCCAGCAGCTTAAATTGGTACCAGGGTGGTGAAAAACTGTTTTTT.

The chain couples TRBV20-1 to TRBJ2-7; the match to TRBD2 covers 16 bases. Germline CDR1 reads DFQATT; CDR2 reads SNEGSKA (reference sequence). CDR3 size: 15 residues. V shed 6 bases, J shed 4 bases, and the junction held 6 bases outside the gene matches. CDR3 sequence (DNA): TGCAGTGCCGAGGGACTAGCGGGGGGGCGGTACGAGCAGTACTTC. Translating gives CSAEGLAGGRYEQYF.

The rearrangement uses TRBV21-1 and TRBJ2-6; the D call TRBD1 from the table was never checked on the DNA. TRBV21-1 has pseudogene status. CDR3 length: 20 amino acids. CDR3: CASSKPGGGKDHSGANVLTF. The CDR3 DNA reads TGTGCCAGCAGCAAACCCGGTGGGGGGAAGGACCACTCTGGGGCCAACGTCCTGACTTTC.

About this clonotype itself: One end of the junction is discordant with germline, which a read error may explain. This chain uses TRBV12-3 or TRBV12-4 with TRBJ2-7; D possibly corresponds to TRBD1 (6 bases). The CDR3 extends over 14 amino acids. The CDR3 DNA follows: TGCGCCAGCGACCCGCAGGGGACATTGCACGAGCAGTACTTC. Encoded protein: CASDPQGTLHEQYF.

The V gene is TRBV10-3, the J gene TRBJ2-5; 9 bases map to TRBD1. The length of the CDR3 is 16 residues. CDR1 is ENHRY, CDR2 SYGVKD, per germline. The ends lost 2 bases at V and 3 bases at J; junction bases unmatched: 7. CDR3 sequence reads: CAISEAGQGMEETQYF. In nucleotides, the CDR3 is TGTGCCATCAGTGAGGCGGGACAGGGCATGGAAGAGACCCAGTACTTC.

The CDR3 coding sequence is TGTGCCAGCAGTCGACAGACTAGCGCCTCCCAAGAGACCCAGTACTTC. It encodes CASSRQTSASQETQYF. V gene TRBV12-3 or TRBV12-4 combines with J gene TRBJ2-5, with TRBD2 identical over 8 bases. The CDR3 totals 16 residues. J gave up 1 base and V 5 bases, and 9 bases lay outside the gene matches.

This clonotype was recorded once. A junction end diverges from the germline sequence, so it may reflect a read error. V usage is TRBV7-9 and J usage is TRBJ2-1; D possibly uses TRBD1 or TRBD2 (6 bases each). CDR1 is SEHNR and CDR2 is FQNEAQ in the germline V gene (reference sequence). The CDR3 runs to 13 residues. The CDR3 region has the DNA TGTGCCAGCAGCGTAGCGCGGGACACAGAGCAGTTCTTC. Residues: CASSVARDTEQFF. The full variable domain, with the rest looked up from reference TRBV7-9 and TRBJ2-1, is DTGVSQNPRHKITKRGQNVTFRCDPISEHNRLYWYRQTLGQGPEFLTYFQNEAQLEKSRLLSDRFSAERPKGSFSTLEIQRTEQGDSAMYLCASSVARDTEQFFGPGTRLTVL.

J is TRBJ2-4 and V is TRBV13; 10 bases line up with TRBD1. CDR3 length: 18 amino acids. V was pared by 6 bases and J by 0 bases, with 11 bases of the junction left unmatched. Germline loops: CDR1 PRHDT, CDR2 FYEKMQ (reference sequence). CDR3 DNA sequence: TGTGCCAGCAGTCCCGACAGGGGGCTTCCCCTAGCCAAAAACATTCAGTACTTC. Its protein is CASSPDRGLPLAKNIQYF.

This clonotype was observed a few times. V is TRBV7-2 and J is TRBJ2-5, with unresolved D. Germline-derived CDR1 and CDR2 are SGHTA and FQGNSA. The CDR3 covers 12 residues. The V gene lost 5 bases and the J gene lost 4 bases, with 8 bases spanning the gap. Here the CDR3 DNA reads TGTGCCAGCAGCCCCCCTAGAGAGACCCAGTACTTC. It codes for CASSPPRETQYF.

The CDR3 region has the DNA TGTGCCATCAGTGAGTCGAGCTCTGGGGCCAACGTCCTGACTTTC. Its protein product is CAISESSSGANVLTF. The chain joins TRBV10-3 to TRBJ2-6; no clear D gene. V shed 0 bases and J shed 0 bases, with 3 bases lying between them. This CDR3 region has 15 residues. Per the germline V gene, CDR1 is ENHRY and CDR2 is SYGVKD.

The rearrangement joins TRBV20-1 to TRBJ1-6; 9 bases map to TRBD1. The germline V gene has CDR1 DFQATT and CDR2 SNEGSKA (reference sequence). The V segment lost 0 bases and the J segment 9 bases; nucleotides outside the gene matches: 3. The CDR3 covers 14 residues. DNA of the CDR3: TGCAGTGCTAGAGATGGGACAGGGAGTTCACCCCTCCACTTT. Translating it yields CSARDGTGSSPLHF.

This chain uses TRBV18 with TRBJ1-1; D is perhaps TRBD1 (5 bases). Trimming stripped 3 bases from V and 5 bases from J, with 16 bases between. CDR3 length equals 15 residues. Germline V gene sequence: CDR1 KGHSH, CDR2 LQKENI. CDR3 in amino acids: CASSPEAGGRTEAFF. In nucleotides, the CDR3 is TGTGCCAGCTCACCTGAGGCTGGGGGGAGAACTGAAGCTTTCTTT.

The chain recombines TRBV7-8 with TRBJ1-6; 7 positions match TRBD1. Germline V gives CDR1 SGHVS, CDR2 FQNEAQ. Trimming at V came to 0 bases and at J to 9 bases, leaving 11 bases not matched to a gene. The CDR3 covers 17 residues. As DNA, the CDR3 is TGTGCCAGCAGCTTAGCTGGGGCAGGGGGTTTTATTTCACCCCTCCACTTT. Residues: CASSLAGAGGFISPLHF.

V and J are TRBV28 and TRBJ2-7; 11 bases are a match to TRBD2. V shed 1 base and J 3 bases; nucleotides not matched to a gene: 11. The length of the CDR3 is 18 residues. Germline V gene sequence: CDR1 MDHEN, CDR2 SYDVKM. Written as DNA, the CDR3 is TGTGCCAGCAGTTTATCCCTTCGACTAGCGGGGCTATACTACGAGCAGTACTTC. As protein: CASSLSLRLAGLYYEQYF.